The 28 T cell receptor beta chains reported below all come from one sample, sequenced in a study of T cells in Graves' hyperthyroidism and ophthalmopathy. Researchers amplified the TCR beta CDR3 regions from RNA transcripts. When the TCR CDR3 underwent first-round RT-PCR, the HTBI primer set was used. TCRdb re-derived calls from the multiplex PCR reads in MiXCR, one entry per CDR3 protein. The data contain 300,000 to 350,000 distinct CDR3 sequences, around 20% of them seen just once; the ten biggest clones take up 50%. Sequenced input: blood. These receptor sequences come from a woman aged 45-60 years with Graves' hyperthyroidism.

This clonotype was seen many times. The CDR3, as DNA: TGTGCCTGGAGTGTAAACCCTCCCGGGACAGGGGGTTTCCACTACGAGCAGTACTTC. It encodes CAWSVNPPGTGGFHYEQYF. J is TRBJ2-7 and V is TRBV30; 11 bases line up with TRBD1. The germline CDR1 and CDR2 sequences are GTSNPN and SVGIG (reference sequence). The ends lost 0 bases at V and 3 bases at J; junction bases unmatched: 16. This CDR3 comprises 19 residues.

V gene TRBV20-1 combines with J gene TRBJ2-7; 7 bases align to TRBD2. The CDR3 sequence is 13 residues long. J was trimmed by 2 bases and V by 6 bases; bases with no gene match: 7. Germline loops: CDR1 DFQATT, CDR2 SNEGSKA (reference sequence). This CDR3 reads CSAKKAGPYEQYF. Written as DNA, the CDR3 is TGCAGTGCCAAAAAAGCGGGGCCCTACGAGCAGTACTTC.

This clonotype was seen repeatedly, ten times or more. Here the CDR3 DNA reads TGTGCCAGCAGGACACAGGGGGCCAATCAGCCCCAGCATTTT. Its protein is CASRTQGANQPQHF. The chain combines TRBV2 with TRBJ1-5; 9 bases match TRBD1. Trimming took 6 bases from V and 3 from J; bases not matched to a gene: 3. The CDR3 spans 14 residues. In germline, CDR1 is SNHLY, CDR2 FYNNEI.

The chain couples TRBV7-2 to TRBJ2-7; D may be TRBD1 (6 bases). Trimming stripped 4 bases from V and 6 bases from J, with 16 bases between. The CDR3 extends over 14 amino acids. Germline CDR1 SGHTA, CDR2 FQGNSA. The CDR3 loop reads CASSSEARGSEQYF. CDR3 bases: TGTGCCAGCAGCTCAGAGGCCAGGGGTTCCGAGCAGTACTTC.

This clonotype was seen only a few times. The gene calls are TRBV6-1 and TRBJ1-1; D unresolved. The CDR3 contains 14 residues. V lost 6 bases and J 1 base, leaving 12 bases between the germline ends. Germline CDR1 is MNHNS and CDR2 is SASEGT. DNA for the CDR3: TGTGCCAGCAGGGCCGGACTACCGAACACTGAAGCTTTCTTT. Its protein product is CASRAGLPNTEAFF.

This clonotype was observed at least ten times. The chain is built from TRBV2 and TRBJ2-3, with TRBD1 matching over 8 bases. V lost 4 bases and J lost 3; bases outside the gene matches: 3. From germline, CDR1 is SNHLY and CDR2 FYNNEI. The CDR3 extends over 14 amino acids. CDR3 DNA: TGTGCCAGCAGTGGACAGGGGCTTACAGATACGCAGTATTTT. Translating gives CASSGQGLTDTQYF.

This clonotype was seen at least ten times. V is TRBV29-1 and J is TRBJ1-1, with no clear D. The germline gives CDR1 SQVTM, CDR2 ANQGSEA. The CDR3 covers 14 residues. Trimming cost V 3 bases and J 1 base, with 12 bases left between them. CDR3 DNA sequence: TGCAGCGTTGATAGAACAGCGGAGAACACTGAAGCTTTCTTT. This codes for CSVDRTAENTEAFF.

This clonotype was observed many times. The rearrangement joins TRBV4-1 to TRBJ1-5; possible D gene TRBD1, 5 bases. The V end was cut by 4 bases, the J end by 2 bases, with 12 bases between. CDR3 length: 15 residues. Germline CDR1 and CDR2: MGHRA and YSYEKL. This CDR3 is CASSLVEGGNQPQHF. Written as DNA, the CDR3 is TGCGCCAGCAGCCTAGTGGAAGGGGGCAATCAGCCCCAGCATTTT.

This clonotype was counted at least ten times. The gene calls are TRBV12-3 or TRBV12-4 and TRBJ1-5; TRBD1 agrees at 9 bases. The J segment lost 5 bases and the V segment lost 3 bases, leaving 8 bases of the junction unmatched. This CDR3 has 16 amino acids. CDR3 bases: TGTGCCAGCAGTTTTGGAGGACAGGGGAGTTATCAGCCCCAGCATTTT. It translates to CASSFGGQGSYQPQHF.

The table lists this clonotype with many counts. The chain joins TRBV28 to TRBJ2-3; 10 bases are shared with TRBD1. V lost 7 bases, J lost 3 bases, and 7 bases stayed unmatched. Germline V lookup: CDR1 MDHEN, CDR2 SYDVKM. This CDR3 spans 15 amino acids. The CDR3 protein is CASTLPGQGTDTQYF. The CDR3 region has the DNA TGTGCCAGCACCTTGCCGGGACAGGGGACAGATACGCAGTATTTT.

The chain recombines TRBV6-1 with TRBJ2-2, with 11 bases that match TRBD2. The CDR3 is 15 residues long. Germline V gene sequence: CDR1 MNHNS, CDR2 SASEGT. V dropped 8 bases and J dropped 4; count of bases not matched to a gene: 6. The CDR3 DNA reads TGTGCCAGCTTTAATAGCGGGGGGGCCACCGGGGAGCTGTTTTTT. Translating it yields CASFNSGGATGELFF.

This clonotype was seen ten or more times. The V gene is TRBV3-1, the J gene TRBJ2-7; D unresolved. CDR3 length equals 12 residues. CDR1 is LGHDT and CDR2 is YNNKEL in the germline V gene (reference sequence). V lost 2 bases, J lost 3 bases, and 5 bases lay in between. CDR3 nucleotides: TGTGCCAGCAGCCAAAACAGCTACGAGCAGTACTTC. It encodes CASSQNSYEQYF.

This clonotype was observed many times. The chain links TRBV29-1 to TRBJ2-1; 10 nucleotides match TRBD2. The germline V gene has CDR1 SQVTM and CDR2 ANQGSEA. The CDR3 runs to 14 residues. V trimming: 6 bases; J trimming: 7 bases; junction bases outside the gene matches: 9. CDR3 DNA: TGCAGCGTCCGAGCGGGAGGGCAAGGGAATGAGCAGTTCTTC. Protein sequence: CSVRAGGQGNEQFF.

This clonotype was recorded at least ten times. The gene calls are TRBV18 and TRBJ2-5; D remains ambiguous. The germline gives CDR1 KGHSH, CDR2 LQKENI. The CDR3 contains 15 residues. Trimming removed 0 bases from V and 1 base from J, with 9 bases in between. CDR3 DNA sequence: TGTGCCAGCTCACCACCGACTTCCCGCCAAGAGACCCAGTACTTC. This sequence encodes CASSPPTSRQETQYF.

The table lists this clonotype with many counts. This rearrangement joins TRBV12-3 or TRBV12-4 to TRBJ2-3; 8 bases fit TRBD2. The CDR3 runs 15 residues. Trimming removed 6 bases from V and 1 base from J; junction bases left unmatched: 6. The CDR3 region has the DNA TGTGCCAGCAGCCCCCGGCGGGGGGGCACAGATACGCAGTATTTT. This translates into CASSPRRGGTDTQYF.

The V and J genes are TRBV27 and TRBJ2-2, with TRBD1 identical over 11 bases. The CDR3 is 17 residues long. Trimming at V came to 5 bases and at J to 0 bases, leaving 5 bases not matched to a gene. Germline values: CDR1 MNHEY, CDR2 SMNVEV (reference sequence). The CDR3 reads CASSKWTGGANTGELFF. The CDR3 bases are TGTGCCAGCAGTAAATGGACAGGGGGCGCGAACACCGGGGAGCTGTTTTTT.

A word on this clonotype: Being one base from a much bigger clone, this may be a read error. V is TRBV7-3 and J is TRBJ2-1, with TRBD2 identical over 7 bases. Trimming removed 5 bases from V and 6 bases from J; junction bases left unmatched: 13. Germline loops: CDR1 SGHTA, CDR2 FQGTGA. This CDR3 has 16 residues. The CDR3 bases are TGTGCCAGCAGCCCCCAGCTACCGGGGGGTCGCAATGAGCAGTTCTTC. Its protein product is CASSPQLPGGRNEQFF.

This clonotype occurred many times. The V gene is TRBV12-3 or TRBV12-4, the J gene TRBJ2-5; 8 positions agree with TRBD2. After removal of 6 bases from V and 5 bases from J, the junction contained 8 bases not matched to a gene. The CDR3 consists of 14 residues. CDR3 loop: CASRKAGAGETQYF. The CDR3, as DNA: TGTGCCAGCAGAAAAGCGGGAGCTGGGGAGACCCAGTACTTC.

J is TRBJ2-1 and V is TRBV13, with D possibly being TRBD2 (6 bases). V lost 2 bases and J lost 0, with 11 bases in between. The CDR3 is 16 residues long. Germline V gives CDR1 PRHDT, CDR2 FYEKMQ (reference sequence). The CDR3 bases are TGTGCCAGCAGCTTACGACGGGAGAGCTCCTACAATGAGCAGTTCTTC. It encodes CASSLRRESSYNEQFF.

At least ten counts were recorded for this clonotype. V and J are TRBV2 and TRBJ2-1; 10 bases agree with TRBD1. The CDR3 extends over 16 amino acids. Germline V CDR1 and CDR2: SNHLY, FYNNEI. J was trimmed by 9 bases and V by 4 bases; bases with no gene match: 12. CDR3 DNA sequence: TGTGCCAGCAGTGTTCCGGGACAGGGGAGGTTTGCTGAGCAGTTCTTC. Its translation is CASSVPGQGRFAEQFF.

This clonotype occurred a few times. The CDR3 protein is CAIPYGGPETQYF. The CDR3 DNA sequence: TGCGCCATCCCCTACGGGGGGCCTGAGACCCAGTACTTC. This chain uses TRBV10-2 with TRBJ2-5; tentatively, D is TRBD2 (7 bases). V lost 10 bases and J lost 5, with 17 bases in between. Germline CDR1 and CDR2: WSHSY and SAAADI. The CDR3 spans 13 residues.

CDR3 in amino acids: CSAGTEGYTF. CDR3 DNA sequence: TGCAGTGCTGGGACAGAAGGCTACACCTTC. This sequence joins TRBV20-1 and TRBJ1-2, with 7 bases that match TRBD1. The CDR3 covers 10 residues. Germline trimming cut 5 bases from V and 8 bases from J; bases unmatched to any gene: 2. CDR1 DFQATT and CDR2 SNEGSKA come from the germline V gene (reference sequence).

This clonotype was seen repeatedly, ten times or more. The CDR3 spells CSARDRRRALELFF. DNA for the CDR3: TGCAGTGCTAGAGATCGGAGACGCGCCTTGGAGCTGTTTTTT. The J gene is TRBJ2-2, the V gene TRBV20-1; D remains ambiguous. The V end lost 0 bases, the J end lost 10 bases, and 15 bases lay between the germline ends. CDR1 DFQATT and CDR2 SNEGSKA come from the germline V gene (reference sequence). This CDR3 comprises 14 residues.

This chain joins TRBV28 and TRBJ1-2, with 8 positions matching TRBD1. V was pared by 8 bases and J by 2 bases, with 4 bases of the junction left unmatched. This CDR3 contains 13 residues. CDR1 and CDR2 from the germline V gene are MDHEN and SYDVKM. CDR3: CASDGTGNYGYTF. The DNA for the CDR3 is TGTGCCAGCGACGGGACAGGAAACTATGGCTACACCTTC.

This clonotype came up many times. The chain recombines TRBV7-9 with TRBJ2-5, with 10 bases aligning to TRBD2. Unmatched junction bases numbered 4, after V lost 1 base and J lost 2 bases. CDR3 size: 16 residues. Germline V lookup: CDR1 SEHNR, CDR2 FQNEAQ (reference sequence). The CDR3 region is CASSLGTSGTQETQYF. DNA of the CDR3: TGTGCCAGCAGCTTAGGGACTAGCGGCACTCAAGAGACCCAGTACTTC. Complete variable domain (other parts from reference TRBV7-9 and TRBJ2-5): DTGVSQNPRHKITKRGQNVTFRCDPISEHNRLYWYRQTLGQGPEFLTYFQNEAQLEKSRLLSDRFSAERPKGSFSTLEIQRTEQGDSAMYLCASSLGTSGTQETQYFGPGTRLLVL.

This clonotype was counted ten times or more. V gene TRBV20-1 combines with J gene TRBJ2-1; TRBD2 matches at 11 bases. CDR1 is DFQATT, CDR2 SNEGSKA, per germline (reference sequence). The CDR3 sequence is 20 residues long. V trimming: 6 bases; J trimming: 4 bases; junction bases outside the gene matches: 23. The CDR3 loop reads CSAVPQLAGGRSHRYNEQFF. CDR3 nucleotides: TGCAGTGCCGTCCCTCAGTTAGCGGGAGGGAGGTCGCACCGGTACAATGAGCAGTTCTTC.

In this sample, this clonotype turned up many times. The chain combines TRBV12-3 or TRBV12-4 with TRBJ2-7; no definite D call. The CDR3 covers 13 residues. V gave up 2 bases and J gave up 6 bases, with 11 bases separating them. The CDR3 DNA reads as TGTGCCAGCAGTTTAAAACGACAAAGCGAGCAGTACTTC. This gives the protein CASSLKRQSEQYF.

This clonotype showed up many times. CDR3 sequence (DNA): TGTGCCAGCAGCCAAGGCGGGGCTGAAGCTTTCTTT. Protein: CASSQGGAEAFF. The chain combines TRBV7-6 with TRBJ1-1; D is unresolved. The CDR3 is 12 residues long. The germline CDR1 and CDR2 sequences are SGHVS and FNYEAQ. Trimming left V 5 bases short and J 6 bases short, with 10 bases between.